This T cell receptor (beta chain) emerged from a study of shared clonotypes between healthy human individuals. As for the study in general: Every donor yielded three CD4 naive, three CD4 memory, two CD8 naive and one CD8 memory plate.

In the naive CD8 group, cells lacked CD45RO and were positively selected for CCR7, so terminally differentiated effector memory CD45RA+ cells were left out. In germline, CDR1 is SNHLY, CDR2 FYNNEI. The CDR3 spans 14 residues. V gave up 3 bases and J gave up 5 bases, with 14 bases separating them. TCRdb's copy holds only in-frame clones and misses some; the assay was immunoSEQ multiplex PCR. The sample has hundreds of thousands of clones, 80% to 95% seen once; the top ten hold approximately 25%. Sequenced: naive CD8+ T cells sorted from blood. This sequence was found in a man younger than 45 in good health. The chain joins TRBV2 to TRBJ2-7; D possibly corresponds to TRBD2 (5 bases). Here the CDR3 DNA reads TGTGCCAGCAGTGACGCGGGTTTTTTCGACGAGCAGTACTTC. Its translation is CASSDAGFFDEQYF.